This is a list of T cell receptor beta chains from one sample in a study of cytomegalovirus exposure and HLA in healthy donors. The data were produced by immunoSEQ multiplex PCR, yet TCRdb's version contains in-frame clones alone and is incomplete. The table shows tens of thousands of clones, with about 79% occurring only once. Sequenced: PBMCs. Source of these receptors: a male donor in good health and CMV-seropositive. Each CDR3 is given with its conserved first and last residue. The D gene is left open where the match is weak. Not all rows give a size; the values are once, few, many and, for expanded clones, a class.

j_call: TRBJ1-2; d_call: TRBD1; cdr3_length: 12; clone_size: NA; v_call: TRBV27; cdr3_nt: TGTGCCAGCAGTGTTACAGGGGGCGGCTACACCTTC; cdr3_aa: CASSVTGGGYTF
j_call: TRBJ1-5; d_call: NA; cdr3_length: 9; clone_size: few; v_call: TRBV7-7; cdr3_nt: TGTGCCAGTCCGGGACCCCAGCATTTT; cdr3_aa: CASPGPQHF
j_call: TRBJ2-7; d_call: TRBD2; cdr3_length: 14; clone_size: NA; v_call: TRBV19; cdr3_nt: TGTGCCAGTAGACTAGCGGGAGCAGCCTACGAGCAGTACTTC; cdr3_aa: CASRLAGAAYEQYF
j_call: TRBJ1-4; d_call: TRBD1; cdr3_length: 15; clone_size: NA; v_call: TRBV19; cdr3_nt: TGTGCCAGTAGATACTTCGGACAGGGAGTTGAAAAACTGTTTTTT; cdr3_aa: CASRYFGQGVEKLFF
j_call: TRBJ1-2; d_call: NA; cdr3_length: 14; clone_size: NA; v_call: TRBV7-2; cdr3_nt: TGTGCCAGCAGCTCTGACGGGTGGGACTATGGCTACACCTTC; cdr3_aa: CASSSDGWDYGYTF
j_call: TRBJ2-1; d_call: TRBD2; cdr3_length: 15; clone_size: NA; v_call: TRBV10-2; cdr3_nt: TGCGCCAGCAGGTTAGCGGGACCAAGAGGAAATGAGCAGTTCTTC; cdr3_aa: CASRLAGPRGNEQFF
j_call: TRBJ1-2; d_call: NA; cdr3_length: 18; clone_size: NA; v_call: TRBV5-1; cdr3_nt: TGCGCCAGCAGCCCCAGAGGCGGATCAGGGGAAATTGCCTATGGCTACACCTTC; cdr3_aa: CASSPRGGSGEIAYGYTF
j_call: TRBJ2-1; d_call: TRBD2; cdr3_length: 19; clone_size: NA; v_call: TRBV5-6; cdr3_nt: TGTGCCAGCAGCGCACAGACTAGCGGGCCGAAGAGCTCCTACAATGAGCAGTTCTTC; cdr3_aa: CASSAQTSGPKSSYNEQFF
j_call: TRBJ2-7; d_call: NA; cdr3_length: 13; clone_size: NA; v_call: TRBV28; cdr3_nt: TGTGCCAGCAGTTTCCTCGGGGCCTACGAGCAGTACTTC; cdr3_aa: CASSFLGAYEQYF
j_call: TRBJ1-2; d_call: NA; cdr3_length: 13; clone_size: NA; v_call: TRBV5-4; cdr3_nt: TGTGCCAGCAGCCGCAAGGGGAACTATGGCTACACCTTC; cdr3_aa: CASSRKGNYGYTF
j_call: TRBJ1-2; d_call: TRBD1; cdr3_length: 11; clone_size: NA; v_call: TRBV29-1; cdr3_nt: TGCAGCGTTGTAGAGACAGGGGGTTACACCTTC; cdr3_aa: CSVVETGGYTF
j_call: TRBJ1-5; d_call: NA; cdr3_length: 16; clone_size: NA; v_call: TRBV5-1; cdr3_nt: TGCGCCAGCAGCCCGGATCCGGGGGGGAGCAATCAGCCCCAGCATTTT; cdr3_aa: CASSPDPGGSNQPQHF
j_call: TRBJ2-5; d_call: NA; cdr3_length: 18; clone_size: NA; v_call: TRBV7-8; cdr3_nt: TGTGCCAGCAGCCCTCAAGATGGATGGCGCGGGTGGGGAGAGACCCAGTACTTC; cdr3_aa: CASSPQDGWRGWGETQYF
j_call: TRBJ2-7; d_call: NA; cdr3_length: 13; clone_size: NA; v_call: TRBV5-1; cdr3_nt: TGCGCCAGCAGCTTGTTACACTCCTACGAGCAGTACTTC; cdr3_aa: CASSLLHSYEQYF
j_call: TRBJ2-7; d_call: TRBD1; cdr3_length: 16; clone_size: NA; v_call: TRBV2; cdr3_nt: TGTGCCAGCAGTGAAGTGGGACAGTCAAGAAGATACGAGCAGTACTTC; cdr3_aa: CASSEVGQSRRYEQYF
j_call: TRBJ2-7; d_call: NA; cdr3_length: 18; clone_size: NA; v_call: TRBV27; cdr3_nt: TGTGCCAGCAGTTTACGGCCCCCGTTGACCGGGGGTACCTACGAGCAGTACTTC; cdr3_aa: CASSLRPPLTGGTYEQYF
j_call: TRBJ2-7; d_call: TRBD1; cdr3_length: 13; clone_size: NA; v_call: TRBV28; cdr3_nt: TGTGCCAGCAGCCCAGGACAGGGGATCGAGCAGTACTTC; cdr3_aa: CASSPGQGIEQYF
j_call: TRBJ1-5; d_call: NA; cdr3_length: 16; clone_size: NA; v_call: TRBV6-7; cdr3_nt: TGTGCCAGCCTACTGCGACGGACTCGGCGGAATCAGCCCCAGCATTTT; cdr3_aa: CASLLRRTRRNQPQHF
j_call: TRBJ2-1; d_call: NA; cdr3_length: 15; clone_size: NA; v_call: TRBV9; cdr3_nt: TGTGCCAGCAGCCCCCGTGTCAGCTCCTACAATGAGCAGTTCTTC; cdr3_aa: CASSPRVSSYNEQFF
j_call: TRBJ2-7; d_call: TRBD1; cdr3_length: 13; clone_size: few; v_call: TRBV28; cdr3_nt: TGTGCCAGCAGTCCGGGACAGACCTACGAGCAGTACTTC; cdr3_aa: CASSPGQTYEQYF
j_call: TRBJ2-7; d_call: NA; cdr3_length: 13; clone_size: NA; v_call: TRBV5-4; cdr3_nt: TGTGCCAGCAGCTTGGAACCGCGGAGGGAGCAGTACTTC; cdr3_aa: CASSLEPRREQYF
j_call: TRBJ2-3; d_call: NA; cdr3_length: 14; clone_size: NA; v_call: TRBV7-3; cdr3_nt: TGTGCCAGCAGCTTAATGCGGGGGCCGGGTACGCAGTATTTT; cdr3_aa: CASSLMRGPGTQYF
j_call: TRBJ2-7; d_call: NA; cdr3_length: 14; clone_size: NA; v_call: TRBV19; cdr3_nt: TGTGCCAGTAGAAAAACCGGGACATCTTACGAGCAGTACTTC; cdr3_aa: CASRKTGTSYEQYF
j_call: TRBJ1-4; d_call: TRBD1; cdr3_length: 14; clone_size: NA; v_call: TRBV7-9; cdr3_nt: TGTGCCAGCCAGCCGGGACAGGGGAATGAAAAACTGTTTTTT; cdr3_aa: CASQPGQGNEKLFF
j_call: TRBJ2-1; d_call: TRBD2; cdr3_length: 16; clone_size: NA; v_call: TRBV5-1; cdr3_nt: TGCGCCAGCACCATTGGGAGCGGGGAGTCCTACAATGAGCAGTTCTTC; cdr3_aa: CASTIGSGESYNEQFF
j_call: TRBJ1-4; d_call: NA; cdr3_length: 12; clone_size: few; v_call: TRBV2; cdr3_nt: TGTGCCAGCATACTGGTCGAAGAAAAACTGTTTTTT; cdr3_aa: CASILVEEKLFF
j_call: TRBJ1-5; d_call: NA; cdr3_length: 13; clone_size: NA; v_call: TRBV7-9; cdr3_nt: TGTGCCAGCAGCTTAGTGGGCCCTCAGCCCCAGCATTTT; cdr3_aa: CASSLVGPQPQHF
j_call: TRBJ2-5; d_call: NA; cdr3_length: 12; clone_size: few; v_call: TRBV6-6; cdr3_nt: TGTGCCAGCACCGGGACTGGAGAGACCCAGTACTTC; cdr3_aa: CASTGTGETQYF
j_call: TRBJ1-4; d_call: TRBD1; cdr3_length: 15; clone_size: NA; v_call: TRBV19; cdr3_nt: TGTGCCAGTAGTCCCCAGGGGGCGCTAAATGGAAAACTGTTTTTT; cdr3_aa: CASSPQGALNGKLFF
j_call: TRBJ1-4; d_call: TRBD1; cdr3_length: 14; clone_size: once; v_call: TRBV5-8; cdr3_nt: TGTGCCAGCAGTTCGACAGGGCCTGGAGAAAAACTGTTTTTT; cdr3_aa: CASSSTGPGEKLFF
j_call: TRBJ2-7; d_call: TRBD1; cdr3_length: 16; clone_size: NA; v_call: TRBV19; cdr3_nt: TGTGCCAGTAGTATAGTCTGGGACAGGGGGGTTTCCGAGCAGTACTTC; cdr3_aa: CASSIVWDRGVSEQYF
j_call: TRBJ2-2; d_call: NA; cdr3_length: 15; clone_size: NA; v_call: TRBV7-8; cdr3_nt: TGTGCCAGCAGCTTGGGGGGAGCGGACACCGGGGAGCTGTTTTTT; cdr3_aa: CASSLGGADTGELFF
j_call: TRBJ2-2; d_call: NA; cdr3_length: 13; clone_size: NA; v_call: TRBV7-3; cdr3_nt: TGTGCCAGCAGCTTCGGTAGTGTGGGGGAGCTGTTTTTT; cdr3_aa: CASSFGSVGELFF
j_call: TRBJ2-1; d_call: NA; cdr3_length: 15; clone_size: NA; v_call: TRBV18; cdr3_nt: TGTGCCAGCTCACCACCGGCAGGAAGTGACAATGAGCAGTTCTTC; cdr3_aa: CASSPPAGSDNEQFF
j_call: TRBJ2-7; d_call: NA; cdr3_length: 15; clone_size: NA; v_call: TRBV4-1; cdr3_nt: TGCGCCAGCAGCCAAGACGGGCAGGGGTCCTACGAGCAGTACTTC; cdr3_aa: CASSQDGQGSYEQYF
j_call: TRBJ2-7; d_call: TRBD1; cdr3_length: 15; clone_size: once; v_call: TRBV6-1; cdr3_nt: TGTGCCAGCAGTGCCCGGACAGGGGGCATCTACGAGCAGTACTTC; cdr3_aa: CASSARTGGIYEQYF
j_call: TRBJ1-5; d_call: NA; cdr3_length: 15; clone_size: NA; v_call: TRBV6-5; cdr3_nt: TGTGCCAGCAGTTACACAAAAGATAGCAATCAGCCCCAGCATTTT; cdr3_aa: CASSYTKDSNQPQHF
j_call: TRBJ2-7; d_call: NA; cdr3_length: 14; clone_size: NA; v_call: TRBV19; cdr3_nt: TGTGCCAGTAGCCCTTTTACGGGATACGGGGAGCAGTACTTC; cdr3_aa: CASSPFTGYGEQYF
j_call: TRBJ1-5; d_call: NA; cdr3_length: 15; clone_size: once; v_call: TRBV30; cdr3_nt: TGTGCCTGGAGTCGGTCGGGACATAGCAATCAGCCCCAGCATTTT; cdr3_aa: CAWSRSGHSNQPQHF
j_call: TRBJ1-4; d_call: TRBD1; cdr3_length: 15; clone_size: few; v_call: TRBV4-2; cdr3_nt: TGTGCCAGCAGCCAACAGACAGGGTTCGGAGAAAAACTGTTTTTT; cdr3_aa: CASSQQTGFGEKLFF
j_call: TRBJ1-3; d_call: TRBD1; cdr3_length: 18; clone_size: NA; v_call: TRBV4-1; cdr3_nt: TGCGCCAGCAGCCCTCTGGACAGGGACCGCGCGTTTAGAAACACCATATATTTT; cdr3_aa: CASSPLDRDRAFRNTIYF
j_call: TRBJ2-3; d_call: NA; cdr3_length: 13; clone_size: NA; v_call: TRBV28; cdr3_nt: TGTGCCAGCAGTTGGGACACGGAAGATACGCAGTATTTT; cdr3_aa: CASSWDTEDTQYF
j_call: TRBJ1-5; d_call: TRBD1; cdr3_length: 15; clone_size: NA; v_call: TRBV19; cdr3_nt: TGTGCCAGTAAGAGGACAGGGGCAGGGGATCAGCCCCAGCATTTT; cdr3_aa: CASKRTGAGDQPQHF
j_call: TRBJ1-2; d_call: TRBD1; cdr3_length: 13; clone_size: few; v_call: TRBV6-5; cdr3_nt: TGTGCCAGCAGTACCGGGACAGGGACGCTCTTCACCTTC; cdr3_aa: CASSTGTGTLFTF
j_call: TRBJ2-7; d_call: NA; cdr3_length: 15; clone_size: NA; v_call: TRBV5-6; cdr3_nt: TGTGCCAGCAGCTTGGATCAGGGAAGCTCCTACGAGCAGTACTTC; cdr3_aa: CASSLDQGSSYEQYF
j_call: TRBJ2-3; d_call: NA; cdr3_length: 15; clone_size: NA; v_call: TRBV27; cdr3_nt: TGTGCCAGCAGTTTAGGGTCGGCGGTCCCAGATACGCAGTATTTT; cdr3_aa: CASSLGSAVPDTQYF
j_call: TRBJ1-3; d_call: NA; cdr3_length: 16; clone_size: NA; v_call: TRBV7-9; cdr3_nt: TGTGCCAGCAGCTTAGCTACGGGGGACTCTGGAAACACCATATATTTT; cdr3_aa: CASSLATGDSGNTIYF
j_call: TRBJ2-7; d_call: NA; cdr3_length: 13; clone_size: NA; v_call: TRBV19; cdr3_nt: TGTGCCAGTAGTATAGGGGGGGCCTACGAGCAGTACTTC; cdr3_aa: CASSIGGAYEQYF
j_call: TRBJ1-5; d_call: NA; cdr3_length: 22; clone_size: NA; v_call: TRBV10-1; cdr3_nt: TGCGCCAGCAGTGAGGGGGATATCAGGGGATATCACCAAGATTGGAGCAATCAGCCCCAGCATTTT; cdr3_aa: CASSEGDIRGYHQDWSNQPQHF
j_call: TRBJ1-5; d_call: NA; cdr3_length: 14; clone_size: few; v_call: TRBV19; cdr3_nt: TGTGCCAGCACTAAGGGGGTCGGGAATCAGCCCCAGCATTTT; cdr3_aa: CASTKGVGNQPQHF
j_call: TRBJ2-3; d_call: NA; cdr3_length: 14; clone_size: NA; v_call: TRBV6-4; cdr3_nt: TGTGCCAGGTCCGGGACACCCCACACAGATACGCAGTATTTT; cdr3_aa: CARSGTPHTDTQYF
j_call: TRBJ1-4; d_call: NA; cdr3_length: 14; clone_size: NA; v_call: TRBV7-9; cdr3_nt: TGTGCCAGCAGCCAACGAGAAACTAATGAAAAACTGTTTTTT; cdr3_aa: CASSQRETNEKLFF
j_call: TRBJ1-4; d_call: NA; cdr3_length: 18; clone_size: NA; v_call: TRBV6-4; cdr3_nt: TGTGCCAGCAGCCCCCGAGGGCCGGGGGATTCGGCTAATGAAAAACTGTTTTTT; cdr3_aa: CASSPRGPGDSANEKLFF
j_call: TRBJ2-3; d_call: NA; cdr3_length: 16; clone_size: NA; v_call: TRBV4-1; cdr3_nt: TGCGCCAGCAGCCACGTAGGACATGGCGCAGGAGATACGCAGTATTTT; cdr3_aa: CASSHVGHGAGDTQYF
j_call: TRBJ1-5; d_call: NA; cdr3_length: 14; clone_size: NA; v_call: TRBV7-8; cdr3_nt: TGTGCCAGCAGCTTAGTACAGGAGAATCAGCCCCAGCATTTT; cdr3_aa: CASSLVQENQPQHF
j_call: TRBJ2-7; d_call: NA; cdr3_length: 13; clone_size: once; v_call: TRBV10-3; cdr3_nt: TGTGCCATCGGGTTGGGCAGAGAATACGAGCAGTACTTC; cdr3_aa: CAIGLGREYEQYF